The rows below give T cell receptor beta chains drawn from one sample of a study of human T cells and chemical hapten exposure. TCRdb re-analysed the RACE reads in MiXCR, keeping a single row per CDR3 protein. The data contain around 360,000 distinct CDR3 sequences, about 6% of them singletons. The sequenced sample was whole blood, obtained in connection with sensitization to the hapten diphenylcyclopropenone (DPC). These receptors were obtained from a woman under 30 with alopecia areata. Some clones in this sample may be carry-over from other donors' samples. Both conserved end residues are trimmed from each CDR3.

V: TRBV3-1
CDR3: ASSQERTYEQY

V: TRBV21-1
CDR3: ASSKGGNATNEKLF

V: TRBV5-1
CDR3: ATGRGGTDTQY

V: TRBV6-5
CDR3: ASSRAGLADTDTQY

V: TRBV28
CDR3: ASLMDSINQPQH

V: TRBV10-3
CDR3: AVGLGPEGDTQY

V: TRBV5-1
CDR3: ASSLGGTGDGEQF

V: TRBV18
CDR3: ASSRGQQGGNTEAF

V: TRBV7-2
CDR3: ASSRGRGGQTDTQY

V: TRBV6-2/TRBV6-3
CDR3: ASSSVGPSPF

V: TRBV7-2
CDR3: ASSLTGKETQY

V: TRBV7-2
CDR3: ASSYAQGNTEAF

V: TRBV6-5
CDR3: ASSYRDPTEAF

V: TRBV4-3
CDR3: ASSQETGGASYGYT

V: TRBV20-1
CDR3: SDRVTGNQPQH

V: TRBV20-1
CDR3: SAPRTGNTEAF

V: TRBV12-3/TRBV12-4
CDR3: ASSFDGEYYGYT

V: TRBV6-1
CDR3: ASSERASRAAF

V: TRBV12-3/TRBV12-4
CDR3: ASSFYGGYSNQPQH

V: TRBV12-3/TRBV12-4
CDR3: ASSLSQGTEQPQH

V: TRBV9
CDR3: ASSVTGLAVTGELF

V: TRBV6-5
CDR3: ASSSHQSSYEQY